A selection of T cell receptor beta chains follows, all from one sample in a study of T cells in Graves' hyperthyroidism and ophthalmopathy. Each CDR3 protein is one row after TCRdb ran MiXCR on the multiplex PCR reads. The profile shows some 550,000 distinct CDR3 sequences, approximately 16% of them singletons. Sequences were obtained from blood. These receptors all come from a woman in her 40s with Graves' ophthalmopathy. The CDR3 runs from the conserved cysteine through the conserved F or W. The D gene is left open where the match is weak. Some rows have no size entry. The others give once, few or many, or a class for an expanded clone.

CDR3 protein	CDR3 DNA	clone size	D gene	V gene	J gene
CSARVGQGSYNEQFF	TGCAGTGCTAGAGTTGGCCAGGGGAGTTACAATGAGCAGTTCTTC	many	-	TRBV20-1	TRBJ2-1
CASSYSQVEGYTF	TGTGCCAGCAGTTACAGTCAGGTTGAAGGCTACACCTTC	many	-	TRBV6-5	TRBJ1-2
CSAQVAGSGANVLTF	TGCAGTGCTCAGGTGGCAGGGTCTGGGGCCAACGTCCTGACTTTC	many	-	TRBV20-1	TRBJ2-6
CASSPDSANSPLHF	TGTGCCAGCAGTCCCGACAGCGCTAATTCACCCCTCCACTTT	-	-	TRBV6-1	TRBJ1-6
CASSQADRDYGYGYTF	TGCGCCAGCAGCCAAGCGGACAGGGATTACGGCTATGGCTACACCTTC	-	TRBD1	TRBV4-1	TRBJ1-2
CASSVRGRDTEAFF	TGTGCCAGCAGTGTTAGGGGGCGGGACACTGAAGCTTTCTTT	many	TRBD1	TRBV2	TRBJ1-1
CSSRGGGSYNEQFF	TGCAGTTCGCGCGGGGGCGGGAGTTACAATGAGCAGTTCTTC	many	-	TRBV20-1	TRBJ2-1
CSARKNRDRGSGYTF	TGCAGTGCCAGAAAGAATAGAGACAGGGGTAGCGGCTACACCTTC	few	TRBD1	TRBV20-1	TRBJ1-2
CATRGTGFIGELFF	TGTGCCACCCGGGGGACAGGGTTCATCGGGGAGCTGTTTTTT	few	TRBD1	TRBV27	TRBJ2-2
CASSSSGQGSYEQYF	TGTGCCAGCAGTTCATCGGGACAGGGCTCCTACGAGCAGTACTTC	many	TRBD1	TRBV6-5	TRBJ2-7
CSAPGSGVNTGELFF	TGCAGTGCTCCGGGTAGCGGGGTCAACACCGGGGAGCTGTTTTTT	-	TRBD2	TRBV20-1	TRBJ2-2
CASSPSPTGNYEQYF	TGTGCCAGCAGCCCCAGCCCGACGGGAAACTACGAGCAGTACTTC	many	-	TRBV7-3	TRBJ2-7
CSASDPGTSGLNEQFF	TGCAGTGCTAGTGACCCCGGGACTAGCGGGCTGAATGAGCAGTTCTTC	many	TRBD2	TRBV20-1	TRBJ2-1
CAWSMGQGGNSPLHF	TGTGCCTGGAGTATGGGACAGGGAGGTAATTCACCCCTCCACTTT	-	TRBD1	TRBV30	TRBJ1-6
CASSPPAGAGYNEQFF	TGTGCCAGCTCACCACCGGCCGGGGCTGGCTACAATGAGCAGTTCTTC	few	-	TRBV18	TRBJ2-1
CASSYERGQPQHF	TGTGCCAGCAGTTACGAGCGCGGTCAGCCCCAGCATTTT	-	-	TRBV6-5	TRBJ1-5
CASSLPRFSPDDETYNEQFF	TGTGCCAGCAGTTTACCCAGATTCAGTCCGGACGACGAAACCTACAATGAGCAGTTCTTC	-	-	TRBV28	TRBJ2-1
CASSPGFTDTQYF	TGCGCCAGCAGCCCAGGGTTCACAGATACGCAGTATTTT	many	-	TRBV5-1	TRBJ2-3
CASSPRTAQGDTQYF	TGTGCCAGCAGCCCGAGGACAGCACAGGGAGATACGCAGTATTTT	many	-	TRBV11-3	TRBJ2-3
CAWSPSDRLTEAFF	TGTGCCTGGAGTCCATCGGACAGGCTCACTGAAGCTTTCTTT	many	TRBD1	TRBV30	TRBJ1-1
CASSQGTTATNEKLFF	TGTGCCAGCAGCCAAGGGACAACTGCAACTAATGAAAAACTGTTTTTT	many	-	TRBV3-1	TRBJ1-4
CASSQGAVEKLFF	TGTGCCAGCAGCCAGGGCGCGGTTGAAAAACTGTTTTTT	many	-	TRBV3-1	TRBJ1-4
CSASTLYSNQPQHF	TGCAGTGCTAGTACACTGTATAGCAATCAGCCCCAGCATTTT	-	-	TRBV20-1	TRBJ1-5
CASSHGKGGTSYNEQFF	TGCGCCAGCAGCCACGGCAAAGGGGGGACGTCCTACAATGAGCAGTTCTTC	few	-	TRBV4-1	TRBJ2-1
CASSYRTGTRSTDTQYF	TGTGCCAGCAGCTATAGAACCGGGACTCGCTCAACAGATACGCAGTATTTT	few	-	TRBV13	TRBJ2-3
CASGPSDTQYF	TGTGCCAGCGGTCCTTCAGATACGCAGTATTTT	-	-	TRBV7-9	TRBJ2-3
CASSYDTGPGANVLTF	TGTGCCAGCAGTTACGACACAGGGCCTGGGGCCAACGTCCTGACTTTC	-	-	TRBV12-3/TRBV12-4	TRBJ2-6
CASSFTGVNTEAFF	TGCGCCAGCAGCTTCACAGGGGTGAACACTGAAGCTTTCTTT	-	TRBD1	TRBV5-1	TRBJ1-1
CASSPDPGELFF	TGTGCCAGCAGCCCAGATCCCGGGGAGCTGTTTTTT	few	-	TRBV7-9	TRBJ2-2
CASTGLAGVGTGELFF	TGTGCCAGCACCGGACTAGCGGGAGTAGGGACCGGGGAGCTGTTTTTT	-	TRBD2	TRBV2	TRBJ2-2
CARTTGANSPLHF	TGCGCCAGGACGACAGGGGCTAATTCACCCCTCCACTTT	-	TRBD1	TRBV10-1	TRBJ1-6
CASRPGTSSYNEQFF	TGCGCCAGCAGGCCCGGGACTAGCTCCTACAATGAGCAGTTCTTC	many	TRBD2	TRBV5-1	TRBJ2-1
CSVDGRPNYGYTF	TGCAGCGTTGATGGCAGGCCTAACTATGGCTACACCTTC	few	-	TRBV29-1	TRBJ1-2
CASRYEERQFF	TGTGCCAGCCGGTACGAGGAACGGCAGTTCTTC	many	-	TRBV28	TRBJ2-1
CASSGGQGGNTIYF	TGCGCCAGCAGCGGAGGACAGGGTGGAAACACCATATATTTT	-	TRBD1	TRBV5-1	TRBJ1-3
CASTLGQGHTGELFF	TGTGCCAGCACCCTGGGACAGGGGCACACCGGGGAGCTGTTTTTT	-	TRBD1	TRBV6-1	TRBJ2-2
CASSLVLRVDEQFF	TGTGCCAGCAGCTTAGTCCTCAGGGTTGATGAGCAGTTCTTC	many	-	TRBV11-2	TRBJ2-1
CASSSGLAGGREQFF	TGTGCCAGCAGCTCCGGACTAGCGGGAGGAAGGGAGCAGTTCTTC	-	TRBD2	TRBV7-9	TRBJ2-1
CASKGTEEETQYF	TGTGCCAGCAAGGGGACTGAGGAAGAGACCCAGTACTTC	few	-	TRBV2	TRBJ2-5
CASSVEGGAPDTQYF	TGTGCCAGCAGCGTAGAGGGGGGAGCACCAGATACGCAGTATTTT	few	-	TRBV9	TRBJ2-3
CASSGRTGDNQPQHF	TGTGCCAGCAGTGGCCGGACAGGAGACAATCAGCCCCAGCATTTT	many	TRBD1	TRBV6-1	TRBJ1-5
CASSLSVGDTQYF	TGTGCCAGCAGCTTGTCCGTCGGAGATACGCAGTATTTT	many	-	TRBV5-5	TRBJ2-3
CASSYFEADTQYF	TGTGCCAGCAGTTACTTCGAGGCAGATACGCAGTATTTT	many	-	TRBV6-6	TRBJ2-3
CASRGTGSTDTQYF	TGTGCCAGCAGAGGGACAGGGAGCACAGATACGCAGTATTTT	many	TRBD1	TRBV2	TRBJ2-3
CASTRGTGGETEAFF	TGTGCCAGCACCCGAGGGACAGGGGGCGAGACTGAAGCTTTCTTT	many	TRBD1	TRBV3-1	TRBJ1-1
CASSRRGTGDSGANVLTF	TGTGCCAGCAGCCGTCGGGGGACAGGGGACTCTGGGGCCAACGTCCTGACTTTC	few	TRBD1	TRBV3-1	TRBJ2-6
CASSFRGENTGELLF	TGCGCCAGCAGCTTCAGGGGGGAGAACACCGGGGAGCTGCTTTTT	-	-	TRBV5-1	TRBJ2-2
CASSYEVPGNTIYF	TGTGCCAGCAGTTACGAGGTACCTGGAAACACCATATATTTT	-	-	TRBV6-6	TRBJ1-3
CATQGGNQPQHF	TGTGCCACCCAGGGAGGGAATCAGCCCCAGCATTTT	few	-	TRBV10-3	TRBJ1-5